The clone carrying this T cell receptor beta chain was seen only a few times. Its matching antigen is unknown. The sample belongs to a study of T cells after yellow fever vaccination. On the study more broadly: When fractions had low cell numbers, they were prepared with SMART-Seq v4 Ultra Low Input.

They built TCR cDNA with 5'RACE template switching, a step that put in a universal primer site and UMIs. In TCRdb, the 5' RACE reads were re-called with MiXCR into one record per CDR3 protein. The sample shows hundreds of thousands of distinct CDR3 sequences, roughly a sixth of them seen only once. General study points: Reappearance after the booster was seen for most primary-vaccination clones, at about 95% CD4 and 70% to 90% CD8. It was a weaker secondary response, yet one that peaked faster, at day 5 versus 15.

The CDR3 spans 16 residues. Germline loops: CDR1 SGHRS, CDR2 YFSETQ. Trimming took 0 bases from V and 5 from J; bases not matched to a gene: 9. V and J are TRBV5-1 and TRBJ2-7; 9 positions match TRBD1. This sequence originates from a man between 18 and 35 years old who received the YFV17D yellow fever vaccine. This specimen consisted of PBMCs, obtained before the yellow fever booster vaccination. The DNA of the CDR3 is TGCGCCAGCAGCTTGGACAGGGGGCGAGGTGTCCACGAGCAGTACTTC. This sequence encodes CASSLDRGRGVHEQYF.